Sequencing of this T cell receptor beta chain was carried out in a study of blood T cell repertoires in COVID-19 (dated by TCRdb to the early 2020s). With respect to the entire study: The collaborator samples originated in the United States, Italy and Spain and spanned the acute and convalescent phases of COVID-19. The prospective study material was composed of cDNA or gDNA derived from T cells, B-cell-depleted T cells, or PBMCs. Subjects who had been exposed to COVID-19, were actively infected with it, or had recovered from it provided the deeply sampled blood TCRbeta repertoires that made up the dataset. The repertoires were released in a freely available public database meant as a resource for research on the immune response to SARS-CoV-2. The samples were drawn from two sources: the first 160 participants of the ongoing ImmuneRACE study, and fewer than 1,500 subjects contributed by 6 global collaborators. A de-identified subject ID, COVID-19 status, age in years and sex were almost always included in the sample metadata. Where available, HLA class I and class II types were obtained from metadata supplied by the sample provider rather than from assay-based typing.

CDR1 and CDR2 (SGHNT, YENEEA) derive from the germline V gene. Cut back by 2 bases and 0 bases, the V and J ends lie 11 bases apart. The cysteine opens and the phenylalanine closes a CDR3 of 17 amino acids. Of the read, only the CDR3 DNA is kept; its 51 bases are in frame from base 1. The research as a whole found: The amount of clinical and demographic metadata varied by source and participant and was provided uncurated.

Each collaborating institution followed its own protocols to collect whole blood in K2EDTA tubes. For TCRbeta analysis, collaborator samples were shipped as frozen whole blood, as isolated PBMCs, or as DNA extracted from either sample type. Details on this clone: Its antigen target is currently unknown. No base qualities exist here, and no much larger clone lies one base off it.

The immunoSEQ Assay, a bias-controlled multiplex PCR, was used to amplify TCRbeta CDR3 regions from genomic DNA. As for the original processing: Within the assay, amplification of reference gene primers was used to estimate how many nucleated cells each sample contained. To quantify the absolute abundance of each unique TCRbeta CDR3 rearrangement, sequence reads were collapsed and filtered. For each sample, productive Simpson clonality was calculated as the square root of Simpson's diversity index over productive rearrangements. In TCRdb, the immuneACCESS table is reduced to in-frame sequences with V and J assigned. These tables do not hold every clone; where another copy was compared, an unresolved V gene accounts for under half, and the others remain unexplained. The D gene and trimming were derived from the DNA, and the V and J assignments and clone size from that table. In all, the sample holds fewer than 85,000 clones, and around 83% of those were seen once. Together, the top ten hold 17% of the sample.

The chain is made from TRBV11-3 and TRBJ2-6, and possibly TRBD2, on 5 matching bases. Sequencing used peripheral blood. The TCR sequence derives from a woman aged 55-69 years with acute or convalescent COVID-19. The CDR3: CASSLLRGPSGANVLTF. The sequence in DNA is TGTGCCAGCAGCTTACTACGGGGTCCCTCTGGGGCCAACGTCCTGACTTTC.